Listed here are 13 T cell receptor beta chains from one sample, sequenced in a study of a mutant IDH1 vaccine in newly diagnosed glioma. Profiled with immunoSEQ multiplex PCR; TCRdb holds only in-frame clones, not every one. The sample includes 70,000 to 95,000 clones, about 85% of them seen just once. Antigens for these TCRs are unknown. Time point specified: week 23, last vaccination. The content of each vaccine dose was 300 ug of mutant IDH1 20-mer peptide, and topical imiquimod accompanied it. The specimen comprised PBMCs, sampled from a glioma patient whose treatment included an IDH1 peptide vaccine. The receptors derive from a woman aged 45-60 years with glioma.

The chain recombines TRBV18 with TRBJ2-6; no firm D call. The ends were cut back, 2 bases at V and 4 bases at J, with 15 bases in the middle. Germline CDR1 KGHSH, CDR2 LQKENI. This CDR3 contains 17 residues. The CDR3 DNA reads TGTGCCAGCTCACCATTATCCCTGGGGTCCGGGGCCAACGTCCTGACTTTC. Translation gives CASSPLSLGSGANVLTF. Full variable domain (remainder filled in from reference TRBV18 and TRBJ2-6): NAGVMQNPRHLVRRRGQEARLRCSPMKGHSHVYWYRQLPEEGLKFMVYLQKENIIDESGMPKERFSAEFPKEGPSILRIQQVVRGDSAAYFCASSPLSLGSGANVLTFGAGSRLTVL.

This chain uses TRBV30 with TRBJ2-7; no firm D call. CDR3 length equals 11 residues. Germline lookup yields CDR1 GTSNPN and CDR2 SVGIG (reference sequence). V was cut by 1 base and J by 2 bases, with 3 bases left in between. The CDR3 nucleotides read TGTGCCTGGAGTGCCCCCTACGAGCAGTACTTC. Its translation is CAWSAPYEQYF.

In this sample, this clone turned up once. The CDR3: CASSLVEGYNEQFF. In nucleotides, the CDR3 is TGTGCCAGCAGCTTAGTAGAGGGGTACAATGAGCAGTTCTTC. The chain uses TRBV7-9 and TRBJ2-1, with D perhaps matching TRBD1 or TRBD2 (5 bases each). This CDR3 spans 14 amino acids. From germline, CDR1 is SEHNR and CDR2 FQNEAQ (reference sequence). V gave up 1 base and J gave up 4 bases, with 8 bases separating them.

In this sample, this clone turned up a few times. The chain joins TRBV6-5 to TRBJ1-3; possibly TRBD1 for D (6 bases). V lost 6 bases and J lost 0, with 12 bases in between. CDR3 size: 15 residues. Germline CDR1 and CDR2: MNHEY and SVGAGI. CDR3 sequence: CASRVTDSSGNTIYF. The DNA for the CDR3 is TGTGCCAGCAGGGTGACGGACAGCTCTGGAAACACCATATATTTT.

The J gene is TRBJ1-1, the V gene TRBV14; maybe TRBD1 (5 bases). Germline CDR1 and CDR2: SGHDN and FVKESK. V was cut by 0 bases and J by 1 base, with 12 bases left in between. CDR3 length: 16 amino acids. CDR3 nucleotide sequence: TGTGCCAGCAGCCAAGATCTTGGGCAGGGGAACACTGAAGCTTTCTTT. Translated: CASSQDLGQGNTEAFF. Combining the CDR3 with reference TRBV14 and TRBJ1-1 gives the whole variable domain EAGVTQFPSHSVIEKGQTVTLRCDPISGHDNLYWYRRVMGKEIKFLLHFVKESKQDESGMPNNRFLAERTGGTYSTLKVQPAELEDSGVYFCASSQDLGQGNTEAFFGQGTRLTVV.

This sequence joins TRBV2 and TRBJ2-5; D is unresolved. The CDR3 runs 13 residues. With 7 bases removed from V and 4 bases from J, the gap between germline ends came to 13 bases. Germline V gene lookup returns CDR1 SNHLY and CDR2 FYNNEI. CDR3 DNA sequence: TGTGCCAGCACCCCAATGCCCCCAGAGACCCAGTACTTC. Translation gives CASTPMPPETQYF.

This clone appeared a single time. The J gene is TRBJ2-7, the V gene TRBV4-1, with TRBD2 matching over 9 bases. In germline, CDR1 is MGHRA, CDR2 YSYEKL. After removal of 2 bases from V and 2 bases from J, the junction contained 19 bases not matched to a gene. The CDR3 contains 20 residues. CDR3 region: CASSQPDKGPRLADPYEQYF. The CDR3 DNA follows: TGCGCCAGCAGCCAACCCGACAAAGGCCCTAGACTAGCGGATCCCTACGAGCAGTACTTC.

This chain uses TRBV29-1 with TRBJ2-3, with 11 nucleotides matching TRBD2. The CDR3 runs 15 residues. Germline CDR1 and CDR2: SQVTM and ANQGSEA. The junction had 4 bases not matched to a gene; V was cut back by 5 bases and J by 0 bases. The CDR3 protein is CSVLPSGRSTDTQYF. The CDR3 bases are TGCAGCGTTCTTCCTAGCGGGAGGAGCACAGATACGCAGTATTTT.

A single count supports this clone. V is TRBV18 and J is TRBJ2-2; D unresolved. V shed 2 bases and J shed 2 bases, with 6 bases lying between them. Germline CDR1 and CDR2: KGHSH and LQKENI. The CDR3 contains 14 residues. CDR3 nucleotide sequence: TGTGCCAGCTCACCAACTCTTAACACCGGGGAGCTGTTTTTT. Translating it yields CASSPTLNTGELFF. The variable domain in full, with the rest retrieved from reference TRBV18 and TRBJ2-2, is NAGVMQNPRHLVRRRGQEARLRCSPMKGHSHVYWYRQLPEEGLKFMVYLQKENIIDESGMPKERFSAEFPKEGPSILRIQQVVRGDSAAYFCASSPTLNTGELFFGEGSRLTVL.

For this clone: Because the CDR3's place on the DNA is in doubt, the DNA is left out and the CDR3 is given as listed by TCRdb. The gene calls are TRBV7-5 and TRBJ2-6; no check of the table's D call, TRBD1, against the DNA was made. TRBV7-5 is a pseudogene. 16 amino acids form the CDR3, both terminal residues included. This CDR3 is CARSPPWGPGANVLTF.

The genes are TRBV7-8 and TRBJ2-5; 10 bases are shared with TRBD2. CDR1 and CDR2 from the germline V gene are SGHVS and FQNEAQ. The CDR3 spans 16 residues. Trimming removed 5 bases from V and 5 bases from J; junction bases left unmatched: 11. The CDR3 region has the DNA TGTGCCAGCAGCCAAAGAGCGGGAGGGCCAGAGGAGACCCAGTACTTC. Translating gives CASSQRAGGPEETQYF.

The rearrangement uses TRBV6-5 and TRBJ2-3; TRBD2 matches at 10 bases. The CDR3 loop spans 15 amino acids. V dropped 6 bases and J dropped 5; count of bases not matched to a gene: 8. The germline V gene has CDR1 MNHEY and CDR2 SVGAGI. The CDR3 DNA sequence: TGTGCCAGCAGCTCCAGCGGGAGGGAGGAAGATACGCAGTATTTT. It translates to CASSSSGREEDTQYF.

This chain links TRBV29-1 with TRBJ1-2; 11 positions agree with TRBD1. The CDR3 loop spans 14 amino acids. J lost 3 bases, V lost 4 bases, and 4 bases had no gene match. CDR1 is SQVTM, CDR2 ANQGSEA, per germline. This CDR3 reads CSVVGQGVDYGYTF. CDR3 bases: TGCAGCGTTGTGGGACAGGGGGTAGACTATGGCTACACCTTC.